This T cell receptor (beta chain) was obtained from a study of CD8 T cells in ankylosing spondylitis. The trim removed 5 bases at V and 6 bases at J, leaving 5 bases unmatched. Germline V CDR1 and CDR2: SGHAT, FQNNGV. This CDR3 contains 13 residues. Library preparation for TCR beta used quantitative 5'-RACE with molecular barcodes. Each CDR3 protein is one row after TCRdb ran MiXCR on the 5' RACE reads. The sample has about 400,000 distinct CDR3 sequences, roughly 20% seen once; the top ten hold 13%. Overall study results and limits: Several of the motif variants were reported before in synovial fluid and blood from reactive arthritis. Seemingly distinctive of ankylosing spondylitis blood was a TCR beta motif formed by eight highly homologous variants. Matched synovial fluid from ankylosing spondylitis patients was reported to be enriched for disease-linked clones.

Only a few counts were recorded for this clonotype. Its target is not known. This TCR was recovered from a male donor with ankylosing spondylitis or in good health (not recorded which). The chain joins TRBV11-2 to TRBJ2-3; 7 bases are a match to TRBD2. The sequenced sample was blood, either unsorted or a sorted T cell fraction (not recorded which). CDR3 nucleotides: TGTGCCAGCAGCGAAAGCGGGGATGATACGCAGTATTTT. Amino acid sequence: CASSESGDDTQYF.